This T cell receptor beta chain was observed in a study of blood T cells in healthy people across ages. Each sample yielded at least 6 million isolated PBMCs. The authors ran a second PCR of roughly 6 to 12 cycles using a sample-barcoded 5' primer and a J-beta primer mix. TCRdb used MiXCR to reprocess the 5' RACE reads, holding one entry per CDR3 protein. This table holds 550,000 to 750,000 distinct CDR3 sequences, about 21% found once. Findings and limits, study-wide: Because donor CMV status was unknown, expanded clonotype changes were possibly confounded. It was not possible, with unsorted PBMCs, to conclusively compare naive and antigen-experienced cells. Greater diversity and more naive CD4+ cells were seen in long-lived donors than in aged donors.

The CDR3 loop spans 14 amino acids. Trimming pared 9 bases from V and 5 bases from J, leaving 20 bases between. The V gene's germline CDR1 is MNHEY and CDR2 SVGEGT. In this sample, this clonotype turned up a few times. Its antigen is undetermined. Sequencing was performed on blood. V and J are TRBV6-2 or TRBV6-3 and TRBJ2-7, with a tentative D call TRBD1 (8 bases). This clonotype was obtained from a man aged 65 to 85 in good health. As DNA, the CDR3 is TGTGCCAGTACTCATCGACAGGGGAGGGACGAGCAGTACTTC. It yields the protein CASTHRQGRDEQYF.